The clone carrying this TCR beta chain has more than one count but fewer than ten. Its antigen is unidentified. Germline values: CDR1 LNHDA, CDR2 SQIVND (reference sequence). The CDR3 has 14 residues. V was shortened by 4 bases and J by 2 bases, with 12 bases between the two germline ends. This sample was included in a study of T cells after yellow fever vaccination. Study summary: SMART-Seq v4 Ultra Low Input handled preparation of low-cell-number fractions.

Study-wide findings and caveats: Contamination by abundant bulk-population clonotypes could be present in FACS-sorted repertoires. Post-booster repertoires contained most primary-vaccination clones again (96% CD4, about 90% CD8). Relatively few clonotypes were ones that appeared in both CD4 and CD8 compartments.

TCRdb fed the 5' RACE reads into MiXCR, producing one record per CDR3 protein. The sample lists some 320,000 distinct CDR3 sequences, roughly 4.3% occurring once. This chain uses TRBV19 with TRBJ2-7; the D gene could be TRBD1 or TRBD2 (5 bases each). This material consisted of PBMCs, taken 5 days after the yellow fever booster vaccination. The receptor was isolated from a young man who received the YFV17D yellow fever vaccine. The CDR3, as DNA: TGTGCCAGTAGTACCGCCCAGGGACCCTACGAGCAGTACTTC. Protein product: CASSTAQGPYEQYF. The full variable domain, completed using reference TRBV19 and TRBJ2-7, is DGGITQSPKYLFRKEGQNVTLSCEQNLNHDAMYWYRQDPGQGLRLIYYSQIVNDFQKGDIAEGYSVSREKKESFPLTVTSAQKNPTAFYLCASSTAQGPYEQYFGPGTRLTVT.